The next 7 T cell receptor beta chains were all read from a single sample in a study of human T cells and chemical hapten exposure. Time point in this sample: patch test 1, 2 weeks after DPC sensitization. Treatment here: therapeutic diphenylcyclopropenone sensitization with weekly scalp DPC. TCRdb ran MiXCR on the RACE reads and lists one entry per CDR3 protein. The sample lists about 380,000 distinct CDR3 sequences; about 4.8% were seen once. Sequenced here: whole blood, sampled in connection with sensitization to the hapten diphenylcyclopropenone (DPC). The receptors stem from a woman aged 45-65 years with alopecia areata. Some clones in this sample may be carry-over from other donors' samples.

This clonotype was seen a few times. This chain links TRBV9 with TRBJ2-1; D possibly corresponds to TRBD2 (5 bases). The CDR3 length is 16 residues. From germline, CDR1 is SGDLS and CDR2 YYNGEE. Trimming left V 2 bases short and J 0 bases short, with 12 bases between. The CDR3 DNA sequence: TGTGCCAGCAGCGTCGGACTCTCGAGCTCCTACAATGAGCAGTTCTTC. It specifies CASSVGLSSSYNEQFF.

Many counts were recorded for this clonotype. V usage is TRBV25-1 and J usage is TRBJ2-2; D remains unclear. Trimming removed 3 bases at V and 12 bases at J, with 14 bases between. This CDR3 is built from 13 residues. CDR1 is MGHDK, CDR2 SYGVNS, per germline. CDR3 DNA: TGTGCCAGCAGTGATAGTGTGGCATTGAAGCTGTTTTTT. Translation: CASSDSVALKLFF. Using reference TRBV25-1 and TRBJ2-2 for the parts outside the CDR3, the full variable domain is EADIYQTPRYLVIGTGKKITLECSQTMGHDKMYWYQQDPGMELHLIHYSYGVNSTEKGDLSSESTVSRIRTEHFPLTLESARPSHTSQYLCASSDSVALKLFFGEGSRLTVL.

Comments on this clonotype: A much larger clone is a single base away; this may be a read error. The DNA is left out, because the CDR3 cannot be placed on it with certainty; the CDR3 is given as TCRdb lists it. The chain combines TRBV27 with TRBJ1-5. Germline V gives CDR1 MNHEY, CDR2 SMNVEV (reference sequence). The CDR3 is 16 amino acids in total, end residues counted. The CDR3 spells CASSFLADLSNQPQHF.

This clonotype was picked up many times. The DNA for the CDR3 is TGTGCCAGCAGTTTTCCTTTGGGGGCGGACACTGAAGCTTTCTTT. Translation gives CASSFPLGADTEAFF. The chain is built from TRBV12-3 or TRBV12-4 and TRBJ1-1; maybe TRBD1 (6 bases). There are 15 residues in the CDR3. V lost 3 bases and J lost 3, with 14 bases in between.

This clonotype was seen more than once but under ten times. This rearrangement joins TRBV4-1 to TRBJ1-2; D gene uncertain. Trimming shortened V by 1 base and J by 4 bases, and 10 bases separated the two germline ends. The CDR3 sequence is 14 residues long. Germline V lookup: CDR1 MGHRA, CDR2 YSYEKL. The CDR3 DNA follows: TGCGCCAGCAGCCAAGGGACGGCGTTCTATGGCTACACCTTC. Translation: CASSQGTAFYGYTF.

This clonotype was counted ten times or more. The chain combines TRBV12-3 or TRBV12-4 with TRBJ2-3; D is perhaps TRBD1 (5 bases). The CDR3 is 15 residues long. Trimming stripped 7 bases from V and 3 bases from J, with 17 bases between. CDR3 sequence: CASTQGHTTTDTQYF. The DNA of the CDR3 is TGTGCCAGCACTCAGGGCCACACTACTACAGATACGCAGTATTTT.

The V gene is TRBV20-1, the J gene TRBJ2-3, with D possibly TRBD2 on 6 matching bases. Germline V lookup: CDR1 DFQATT, CDR2 SNEGSKA (reference sequence). Trimming removed 0 bases at V and 2 bases at J, with 12 bases between. This CDR3 is 15 amino acids long. CDR3 DNA sequence: TGCAGTGCTAGAGAAGGAGGGTCTTACACAGATACGCAGTATTTT. It translates to CSAREGGSYTDTQYF.